The sequence of this TCR beta chain was determined in a study of cytomegalovirus exposure and HLA in healthy donors. Overall study findings and caveats: According to a later analysis, donors in an Asian-associated ancestry cluster reportedly had fewer N-insertions than the roughly 670-donor mean. It was reported that TCR beta sequences correctly inferred the HLA-A and HLA-B alleles for most subjects.

The PCR was carried out with 60 Vbeta primers and 13 Jbeta primers. Measured with immunoSEQ multiplex PCR; TCRdb has only the in-frame clones, and not every one. The sample lists over 150,000 clones; 68% were seen once. With 2 bases removed from V and 0 bases from J, the gap between germline ends came to 17 bases. Germline assignment: CDR1 SQVTM and CDR2 ANQGSEA. The CDR3 consists of 17 residues. About this clone: Its antigen is still unknown.

The V gene is TRBV29-1, the J gene TRBJ2-4; no clear D gene. The receptor comes from a man between 50 and 59 years old in good health and CMV-seronegative. The sequenced sample consisted of PBMCs. The CDR3 DNA sequence: TGCAGCGTTGAATGGGCAGATAATTCCTTAGCCAAAAACATTCAGTACTTC. This sequence encodes CSVEWADNSLAKNIQYF.